The 30 T cell receptor beta chains below were found in one sample sequenced in a study of cytomegalovirus exposure and HLA in healthy donors (dated by TCRdb to about 2017). The library was built by means of the immunoSEQ multiplex PCR assay. For the multiplex PCR, a mixture combining 60 forward primers for TCR Vbeta segments and 13 reverse primers for TCR Jbeta segments was used. What TCRdb holds here is the immuneACCESS table cut down to in-frame rearrangements. Part of the clones is not present; checked against another copy, under half of the missing clones reflect an unresolved V gene, and the others are unexplained. The table for this sample lists under 200,000 clones; approximately 80% of them were counted only once. Over 1% of the sample belongs to the ten largest clones. The specimen was PBMCs. These receptors were taken from a woman aged 45-65 years in good health and CMV-seronegative.

This clone has a handful of counts. The chain couples TRBV5-6 to TRBJ2-7, with a tentative D call TRBD2 (5 bases). V was cut by 5 bases and J by 0 bases, with 24 bases left in between. CDR3 length equals 18 residues. CDR1 and CDR2 (germline): SGHDT, YYEEEE. CDR3 DNA: TGTGCCAGCAGAGGATTAAGTCCCGGGGTGTCTAGCTCCTACGAGCAGTACTTC. It codes for CASRGLSPGVSSSYEQYF.

Only a few counts were recorded for this clone. The chain combines TRBV7-2 with TRBJ2-3, with D possibly matching TRBD1 (5 bases). Looked up from germline, CDR1 is SGHTA and CDR2 is FQGNSA. V dropped 1 base and J dropped 1 base, with 12 bases sitting between them. This CDR3 is built from 16 residues. The CDR3 DNA is TGTGCCAGCAGCTTAGAGGGGTATGCGGGCACAGATACGCAGTATTTT. Translated, it gives CASSLEGYAGTDTQYF. Together with reference TRBV7-2 and TRBJ2-3, the CDR3 gives the full variable domain: GAGVSQSPSNKVTEKGKDVELRCDPISGHTALYWYRQSLGQGLEFLIYFQGNSAPDKSGLPSDRFSAERTGGSVSTLTIQRTQQEDSAVYLCASSLEGYAGTDTQYFGPGTRLTVL.

The genes are TRBV28 and TRBJ2-7, with TRBD1 matching over 7 bases. This CDR3 region has 14 residues. In germline, CDR1 is MDHEN, CDR2 SYDVKM. Losses at the gene ends were 1 base for V and 3 bases for J; bases not matched to a gene: 3. The CDR3 here is CASSLLQGSYEQYF. CDR3 in DNA: TGTGCCAGCAGTTTATTACAGGGGAGCTACGAGCAGTACTTC.

This clone has ten or more counts. V and J are TRBV9 and TRBJ2-3; 7 nucleotides agree with TRBD1. Germline CDR1 reads SGDLS; CDR2 reads YYNGEE. CDR3 size: 16 residues. The trim removed 4 bases at V and 2 bases at J, leaving 10 bases unmatched. The CDR3 here is CASSPRTGAITDTQYF. In nucleotides, the CDR3 is TGTGCCAGCAGCCCACGAACAGGGGCGATCACAGATACGCAGTATTTT.

The V gene is TRBV15, the J gene TRBJ2-1; D might be TRBD1 (5 bases). There are 16 residues in the CDR3. Trimming took 0 bases from V and 9 from J, leaving 18 bases between them. Per the germline V gene, CDR1 is LNHNV and CDR2 is YYDKDF (reference sequence). The CDR3 region is CATSRDMAVSQGEQFF. The CDR3 bases are TGTGCCACCAGCAGAGATATGGCAGTCTCCCAGGGTGAGCAGTTCTTC.

This rearrangement joins TRBV28 to TRBJ2-5, with 11 bases that match TRBD2. J was trimmed by 1 base and V by 1 base; bases with no gene match: 11. The CDR3 loop spans 19 amino acids. Germline CDR1 reads MDHEN; CDR2 reads SYDVKM. CDR3 in DNA: TGTGCCAGCAGTTTATTTAGCGTTTCGGGGACTAGCGGCCAAGAGACCCAGTACTTC. It is translated as CASSLFSVSGTSGQETQYF.

The V gene is TRBV14, the J gene TRBJ1-1; D may be TRBD1 (6 bases). There are 15 residues in the CDR3. The V gene lost 2 bases and the J gene lost 7 bases, with 17 bases spanning the gap. Germline CDR1 SGHDN, CDR2 FVKESK. The CDR3: CASSQSGQYRGEAFF. In DNA form, the CDR3 reads TGTGCCAGCAGCCAATCCGGACAGTATCGCGGTGAAGCTTTCTTT. Full variable domain (remainder filled in from reference TRBV14 and TRBJ1-1): EAGVTQFPSHSVIEKGQTVTLRCDPISGHDNLYWYRRVMGKEIKFLLHFVKESKQDESGMPNNRFLAERTGGTYSTLKVQPAELEDSGVYFCASSQSGQYRGEAFFGQGTRLTVV.

The CDR3 protein is CASSLGWGQGNTIYF. Written as DNA, the CDR3 is TGTGCCAGCAGCCTGGGGTGGGGCCAAGGAAACACCATATATTTT. J is TRBJ1-3 and V is TRBV5-4, with D perhaps TRBD1 (5 bases). The CDR3 has 15 residues. From germline, CDR1 is SGHNT and CDR2 YYREEE (reference sequence). Trimming removed 4 bases at V and 4 bases at J, with 15 bases between. The full variable domain, completed using reference TRBV5-4 and TRBJ1-3, is ETGVTQSPTHLIKTRGQQVTLRCSSQSGHNTVSWYQQALGQGPQFIFQYYREEENGRGNFPPRFSGLQFPNYSSELNVNALELDDSALYLCASSLGWGQGNTIYFGEGSWLTVV.

CDR3 nucleotide sequence: TGTGCCAGCAGTAGAGCGGGAGCGGACTCTTACGAGCAGTACTTC. As protein: CASSRAGADSYEQYF. This chain connects TRBV27 to TRBJ2-7; 8 nucleotides line up with TRBD2. V was clipped by 5 bases and J by 4 bases; unmatched bases: 10. Germline V gives CDR1 MNHEY, CDR2 SMNVEV (reference sequence). This CDR3 is 15 amino acids long.

This clone has just a few counts. V is TRBV5-4 and J is TRBJ2-3, with 7 positions matching TRBD2. The CDR3 has 15 residues. J lost 5 bases, V lost 4 bases, and 10 bases had no gene match. Germline CDR1 SGHNT, CDR2 YYREEE (reference sequence). This CDR3 reads CASSADERGLDTQYF. The CDR3 coding sequence is TGTGCCAGCAGCGCTGACGAGCGGGGACTAGATACGCAGTATTTT.

The chain employs TRBV11-3 and TRBJ2-3; no firm D call. Germline CDR1 SGHNT, CDR2 YENEEA. V gave up 2 bases and J gave up 3 bases, with 9 bases separating them. This CDR3 comprises 14 residues. CDR3 in amino acids: CASSLSPTTDTQYF. The CDR3 DNA sequence: TGTGCCAGCAGCTTATCCCCGACAACAGATACGCAGTATTTT.

This rearrangement joins TRBV11-1 to TRBJ1-5, with D unclear. V gave up 1 base and J gave up 3 bases, with 7 bases separating them. This CDR3 comprises 14 residues. CDR1 and CDR2 from the germline V gene are SGHAT and FQDESV (reference sequence). This CDR3 is CASSLGPPNQPQHF. The CDR3 DNA reads as TGTGCCAGCAGCTTAGGGCCGCCCAATCAGCCCCAGCATTTT.

This chain joins TRBV2 and TRBJ1-1, with 7 bases aligning to TRBD1. Germline trimming cut 7 bases from V and 7 bases from J; bases unmatched to any gene: 9. The CDR3 covers 13 residues. Germline V gives CDR1 SNHLY, CDR2 FYNNEI. CDR3 DNA sequence: TGTGCCAGCATAAGACAGGGTATGGGTGAAGCTTTCTTT. Amino acid sequence: CASIRQGMGEAFF. Full variable domain (outside the CDR3, taken from reference TRBV2 and TRBJ1-1): EPEVTQTPSHQVTQMGQEVILRCVPISNHLYFYWYRQILGQKVEFLVSFYNNEISEKSEIFDDQFSVERPDGSNFTLKIRSTKLEDSAMYFCASIRQGMGEAFFGQGTRLTVV.

J is TRBJ2-3 and V is TRBV28; 10 bases match TRBD1. V was clipped by 7 bases and J by 5 bases; unmatched bases: 18. The V gene's germline CDR1 is MDHEN and CDR2 SYDVKM. This CDR3 is 18 amino acids long. The CDR3 sequence is CASTLFLPGQGTGDTQYF. CDR3 nucleotides: TGTGCCAGCACTCTATTCCTGCCGGGACAGGGGACCGGAGATACGCAGTATTTT.

V gene TRBV7-2 combines with J gene TRBJ1-2, with TRBD1 identical over 7 bases. This CDR3 contains 14 residues. The V and J ends lost 1 base and 3 bases, in that order; junction bases with no gene match: 2. The germline gives CDR1 SGHTA, CDR2 FQGNSA. This CDR3 reads CASSLGQGDYGYTF. The CDR3 DNA sequence: TGTGCCAGCAGCTTAGGGCAGGGGGACTATGGCTACACCTTC.

This chain connects TRBV25-1 to TRBJ2-1, with 8 bases aligning to TRBD2. The CDR3 runs to 15 residues. The germline gives CDR1 MGHDK, CDR2 SYGVNS. With 3 bases clipped from V and 10 bases from J, the junction kept 11 bases outside the gene matches. This CDR3 is CASSDIAGGNGEQFF. The DNA of the CDR3 is TGTGCCAGCAGTGATATTGCGGGAGGCAATGGGGAGCAGTTCTTC.

Points on this clone: Distinct nucleotide sequences in the sample also encode this CDR3. V is TRBV2 and J is TRBJ1-1; 8 positions match TRBD1. J was trimmed by 5 bases and V by 5 bases; bases with no gene match: 13. The CDR3 runs 16 residues. The V gene's germline CDR1 is SNHLY and CDR2 FYNNEI. This chain's CDR3 is CASSPEGGQGRTEAFF. CDR3 nucleotides: TGTGCCAGCAGTCCCGAGGGAGGACAGGGACGAACTGAAGCTTTCTTT.

This clone was counted only a few times. The chain has TRBV4-1 and TRBJ2-2; 12 bases are shared with TRBD2. The J segment lost 6 bases and the V segment lost 1 base, leaving 6 bases of the junction unmatched. CDR3 size: 17 residues. Per germline, CDR1 MGHRA and CDR2 YSYEKL. Written as DNA, the CDR3 is TGCGCCAGCAGCCAAGGGTCGTCTAGCGGGGGGGCCGGGGAGCTGTTTTTT. Protein product: CASSQGSSSGGAGELFF.

This clone has a handful of counts. The rearrangement uses TRBV4-3 and TRBJ2-2; 9 bases fit TRBD1. The CDR3 is made up of 15 amino acids. Per the germline V gene, CDR1 is LGHNA and CDR2 is YSLEER. The junction had 5 bases not matched to a gene; V was cut back by 2 bases and J by 7 bases. The CDR3 DNA reads as TGCGCCAGCAGCCAATTAAGGGACAGGGTCGGGGAGCTGTTTTTT. Protein product: CASSQLRDRVGELFF.

The chain carries TRBV6-5 and TRBJ1-2; tentatively, D is TRBD1 (5 bases). V was clipped by 6 bases and J by 0 bases, with 8 bases between them. The CDR3 contains 13 residues. Germline values: CDR1 MNHEY, CDR2 SVGAGI. The CDR3 region has the DNA TGTGCCAGCAGCCGACAGCCTAACTATGGCTACACCTTC. It specifies CASSRQPNYGYTF.

The DNA of the CDR3 is TGTGCCAGCAGTGATTTCCCTCAGGGGGCGCCGGCTGAAGCTTTCTTT. As protein: CASSDFPQGAPAEAFF. The chain links TRBV6-1 to TRBJ1-1; 8 positions match TRBD1. Looked up from germline, CDR1 is MNHNS and CDR2 is SASEGT. Trimming cost V 3 bases and J 6 bases; bases outside gene matches: 12. This CDR3 has 16 amino acids.

The CDR3 is CASSSRRGQGPYEQYF. The DNA for the CDR3 is TGTGCCAGCAGTTCAAGGCGTGGGCAGGGGCCCTACGAGCAGTACTTC. The chain couples TRBV28 to TRBJ2-7; D is perhaps TRBD1 (6 bases). There are 16 residues in the CDR3. Between the trimmed V and J ends, which lost 4 bases and 2 bases, there was a span of 18 bases. Germline V gives CDR1 MDHEN, CDR2 SYDVKM. The full variable domain, with the rest looked up from reference TRBV28 and TRBJ2-7, is DVKVTQSSRYLVKRTGEKVFLECVQDMDHENMFWYRQDPGLGLRLIYFSYDVKMKEKGDIPEGYSVSREKKERFSLILESASTNQTSMYLCASSSRRGQGPYEQYFGPGTRLTVT.

This clone was seen a single time. The chain links TRBV4-3 to TRBJ2-1; 7 nucleotides line up with TRBD2. The CDR3 is 16 residues long. The germline V gene encodes CDR1 LGHNA and CDR2 YSLEER. The trim removed 1 base at V and 6 bases at J, leaving 9 bases unmatched. DNA of the CDR3: TGCGCCAGCAGCCAAGTGGCCTATGGCGGGGGCAATGAGCAGTTCTTC. This sequence encodes CASSQVAYGGGNEQFF.

The chain combines TRBV6-1 with TRBJ1-1, with D hard to call. Germline V CDR1 and CDR2: MNHNS, SASEGT. V was trimmed by 8 bases and J by 7 bases, leaving 20 bases between them. The CDR3 covers 14 residues. The chain's CDR3 is CASVHAGGFGEAFF. The CDR3 DNA reads TGTGCCAGCGTGCATGCTGGAGGGTTTGGTGAAGCTTTCTTT.

DNA for the CDR3: TGTGCCAGCAGCCCCGGAGCGGGACCCACAGATACGCAGTATTTT. It translates to CASSPGAGPTDTQYF. The V call is TRBV9, the J call TRBJ2-3, with 7 positions matching TRBD2. The CDR3 runs 15 residues. CDR1 SGDLS and CDR2 YYNGEE come from the germline V gene. V shed 4 bases, J shed 2 bases, and the junction held 7 bases outside the gene matches.

The chain combines TRBV27 with TRBJ2-7, with 7 bases identical to TRBD2. The CDR3 is made up of 14 amino acids. Germline V gene lookup returns CDR1 MNHEY and CDR2 SMNVEV (reference sequence). After removal of 4 bases from V and 3 bases from J, the junction contained 6 bases not matched to a gene. The DNA for the CDR3 is TGTGCCAGCAGTTACGTGGGGGGGATCTACGAGCAGTACTTC. Protein product: CASSYVGGIYEQYF.

The chain uses TRBV27 and TRBJ2-3, with 8 positions matching TRBD1. The CDR3 has 16 amino acids. Germline V CDR1 and CDR2: MNHEY, SMNVEV (reference sequence). The V gene end was trimmed by 4 bases and the J gene end by 3 bases; junction bases not matched to a gene: 9. The DNA of the CDR3 is TGTGCCAGCAGTTCCCACCGGACAGGGTCAACAGATACGCAGTATTTT. Translating it yields CASSSHRTGSTDTQYF.

V usage is TRBV19 and J usage is TRBJ1-2; D gene ambiguous. Trimming removed 6 bases from V and 2 bases from J, with 16 bases in between. This CDR3 has 15 amino acids. Per the germline V gene, CDR1 is LNHDA and CDR2 is SQIVND (reference sequence). This CDR3 reads CASSSRAGGNYGYTF. The CDR3 DNA reads TGTGCCAGTAGCTCCCGGGCGGGAGGGAACTATGGCTACACCTTC.

The chain combines TRBV4-3 with TRBJ1-2; weak D call: TRBD1 (6 bases). Trimming shortened V by 6 bases and J by 4 bases, and 15 bases separated the two germline ends. Germline V CDR1 and CDR2: LGHNA, YSLEER. The CDR3 is 14 amino acids. The CDR3 is CASSAGVLSYGYTF. Here the CDR3 DNA reads TGCGCCAGCAGTGCAGGGGTTCTAAGCTATGGCTACACCTTC.

J is TRBJ2-7 and V is TRBV9; D might be TRBD1 (6 bases). Trimming left V 4 bases short and J 3 bases short, with 17 bases between. Germline CDR1 reads SGDLS; CDR2 reads YYNGEE. The CDR3 extends over 15 amino acids. DNA for the CDR3: TGTGCCAGCAGCACCGGGTTGGACAGATTCTACGAGCAGTACTTC. Its translation: CASSTGLDRFYEQYF.